These 8 T cell receptor beta chains were all obtained from the same sample, sequenced in a study of T cells in narcolepsy. Some clones are missing from TCRdb's copy, which holds only in-frame ones; the method was immunoSEQ multiplex PCR. The table lists fewer than 25,000 clones, about 86% of them singletons. The sample consisted of memory (CD45RA-) CD4+ T cells from blood. All receptors come from a human donor in good health.

The rearrangement uses TRBV7-2 and TRBJ1-2, with D perhaps TRBD1 (6 bases). Germline V gene data show CDR1 as SGHTA and CDR2 as FQGNSA. This CDR3 is 15 amino acids long. The V end was cut by 5 bases, the J end by 1 base, with 14 bases between. In DNA, the CDR3 is TGTGCCAGCAGCCCCGAAAGGGGGGGTAACTATGGCTACACCTTC. It is translated as CASSPERGGNYGYTF.

The V gene is TRBV4-1, the J gene TRBJ2-2, with D tentatively TRBD2 (6 bases). Trimming removed 0 bases at V and 6 bases at J, with 17 bases between. In germline, CDR1 is MGHRA, CDR2 YSYEKL. The CDR3 is made up of 17 amino acids. The CDR3 bases are TGCGCCAGCAGCCAAGATGAAACTAGCTTAGGGTCCGGGGAGCTGTTTTTT. As protein: CASSQDETSLGSGELFF.

V usage is TRBV18 and J usage is TRBJ2-7; 9 nucleotides line up with TRBD2. The CDR3 is made up of 16 amino acids. V trimming: 0 bases; J trimming: 0 bases; junction bases outside the gene matches: 3. The germline gives CDR1 KGHSH, CDR2 LQKENI. The CDR3 DNA is TGTGCCAGCTCACCACCCCAGCGGGGGGACTCCTACGAGCAGTACTTC. It is translated as CASSPPQRGDSYEQYF.

The chain joins TRBV5-1 to TRBJ2-7; D might be TRBD1 (6 bases). The ends were cut back, 3 bases at V and 5 bases at J, with 21 bases in the middle. Germline loops: CDR1 SGHRS, CDR2 YFSETQ. There are 16 residues in the CDR3. The CDR3 here is CASSWSSSQGYNEQYF. CDR3 DNA sequence: TGCGCCAGCAGCTGGAGCAGTAGCCAGGGGTACAACGAGCAGTACTTC.

V and J are TRBV5-1 and TRBJ2-3; the D gene is possibly TRBD1 (5 bases). Germline V gene lookup returns CDR1 SGHRS and CDR2 YFSETQ. Trimming left V 5 bases short and J 4 bases short, with 14 bases between. This CDR3 has 14 residues. CDR3 coding DNA: TGCGCCAGCAGTTTCCAGGGTCCCCCAGATACGCAGTATTTT. It is translated as CASSFQGPPDTQYF.

The chain links TRBV9 to TRBJ1-1; possibly TRBD1 for D (5 bases). The CDR3 is made up of 14 amino acids. Trimming took off 6 bases at V and 3 bases at J, with 15 bases between the two ends. Germline V gene lookup returns CDR1 SGDLS and CDR2 YYNGEE. The chain's CDR3 is CASNLAGGDTEAFF. The CDR3 region has the DNA TGTGCCAGCAACCTCGCGGGGGGGGACACTGAAGCTTTCTTT.

The V and J genes are TRBV6-1 and TRBJ1-3; D might be TRBD1 (5 bases). The CDR3 runs 14 residues. V dropped 4 bases and J dropped 3 bases, with 10 bases sitting between them. Germline lookup yields CDR1 MNHNS and CDR2 SASEGT. The CDR3 DNA follows: TGTGCCAGCAGTGGGCCGGGGCTTGGAAACACCATATATTTT. Translation gives CASSGPGLGNTIYF.

The rearrangement uses TRBV9 and TRBJ2-5, with D possibly called TRBD1 or TRBD2 (5 bases each). This CDR3 has 15 amino acids. V gave up 0 bases and J gave up 4 bases, with 13 bases separating them. Germline-derived CDR1 and CDR2 are SGDLS and YYNGEE. The CDR3: CASSVDEGSGETQYF. The DNA of the CDR3 is TGTGCCAGCAGCGTAGATGAGGGGTCGGGAGAGACCCAGTACTTC. The whole variable domain, filled in from reference TRBV9 and TRBJ2-5, reads DSGVTQTPKHLITATGQRVTLRCSPRSGDLSVYWYQQSLDQGLQFLIQYYNGEERAKGNILERFSAQQFPDLHSELNLSSLELGDSALYFCASSVDEGSGETQYFGPGTRLLVL.